The sequence of this TCR beta chain was determined in a study of graft-versus-host responses after intestinal transplantation. In the study overall: Recipients underwent multivisceral, liver-intestinal, or isolated intestinal transplants. Study-wide findings and caveats: Recipient bone marrow held GvH clones, some seen earlier in ileum or blood.

V trimming: 0 bases; J trimming: 0 bases; junction bases outside the gene matches: 8. Per the germline V gene, CDR1 is SGHTS and CDR2 is YDEGEE. The CDR3 sequence is 18 residues long. TCRdb's copy holds only in-frame clones and misses some; the assay was immunoSEQ multiplex PCR. The data show approximately 100,000 clones, more than 75% seen once. A single count supports this clone. Its antigen remains unknown. Sequenced material: PBMCs, taken 255 days after intestinal transplant. This TCR came from a human patient who received an intestinal transplant, so some T cells may come from the graft donor. The chain is built from TRBV5-8 and TRBJ2-1; 8 bases map to TRBD2. The CDR3 DNA sequence: TGTGCCAGCAGCTTGGGCACTCTAGCGGGCAGCTCCTACAATGAGCAGTTCTTC. Its translation is CASSLGTLAGSSYNEQFF.